This T cell receptor beta chain was obtained from a study of long-term antiretroviral therapy in people with HIV. The CDR3 is 15 residues long. CDR1 and CDR2 from the germline V gene are GTSNPN and SVGIG (reference sequence). The junction had 6 bases not matched to a gene; V was cut back by 2 bases and J by 3 bases. Researchers ran immunoSEQ v3.0 at survey level. Generated by immunoSEQ multiplex PCR, the TCRdb table keeps only in-frame clones and is missing some. The sample lists 6,500 to 7,500 clones, roughly three quarters occurring once. This clonotype was sampled from a man aged 40-50 years with HIV. Sequences were derived from unsorted PBMCs, sampled 1.1 years after starting antiretroviral therapy. This rearrangement joins TRBV30 to TRBJ2-3; 9 nucleotides match TRBD1. The CDR3 DNA follows: TGTGCCTGGAGTCCAACAGGGGGCTTTACAGATACGCAGTATTTT. Translated, it gives CAWSPTGGFTDTQYF.